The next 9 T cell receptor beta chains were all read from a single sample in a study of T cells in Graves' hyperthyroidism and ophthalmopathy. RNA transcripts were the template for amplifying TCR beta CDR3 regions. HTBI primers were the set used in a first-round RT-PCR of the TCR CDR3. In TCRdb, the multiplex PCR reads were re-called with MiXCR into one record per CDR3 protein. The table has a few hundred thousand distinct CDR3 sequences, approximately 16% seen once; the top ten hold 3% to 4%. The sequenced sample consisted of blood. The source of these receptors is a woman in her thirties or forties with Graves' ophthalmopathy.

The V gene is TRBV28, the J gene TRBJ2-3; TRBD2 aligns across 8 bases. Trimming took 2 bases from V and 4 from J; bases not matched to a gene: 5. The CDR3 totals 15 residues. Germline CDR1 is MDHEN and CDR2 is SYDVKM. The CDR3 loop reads CASSLDGTRADTQYF. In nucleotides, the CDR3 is TGTGCCAGCAGTTTAGATGGGACTAGAGCAGATACGCAGTATTTT.

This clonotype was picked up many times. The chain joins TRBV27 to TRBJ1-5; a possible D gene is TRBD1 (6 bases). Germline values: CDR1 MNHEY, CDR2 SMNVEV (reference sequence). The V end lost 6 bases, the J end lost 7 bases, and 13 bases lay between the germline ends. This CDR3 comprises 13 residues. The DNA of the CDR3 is TGTGCCAGCAGCCTACAGGGAGAACAGCCCCAGCATTTT. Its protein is CASSLQGEQPQHF.

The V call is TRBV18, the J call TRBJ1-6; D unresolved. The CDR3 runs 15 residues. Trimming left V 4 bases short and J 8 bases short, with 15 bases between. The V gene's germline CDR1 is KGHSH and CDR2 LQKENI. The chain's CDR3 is CASSRLADADSPLHF. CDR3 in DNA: TGTGCCAGCTCACGGTTGGCGGACGCAGATTCACCCCTCCACTTT.

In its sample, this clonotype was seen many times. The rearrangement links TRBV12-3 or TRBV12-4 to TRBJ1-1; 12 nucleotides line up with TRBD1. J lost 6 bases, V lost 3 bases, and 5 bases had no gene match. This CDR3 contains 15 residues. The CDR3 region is CASSFTGDRGPEAFF. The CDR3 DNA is TGTGCCAGCAGTTTTACTGGGGACAGGGGGCCTGAAGCTTTCTTT.

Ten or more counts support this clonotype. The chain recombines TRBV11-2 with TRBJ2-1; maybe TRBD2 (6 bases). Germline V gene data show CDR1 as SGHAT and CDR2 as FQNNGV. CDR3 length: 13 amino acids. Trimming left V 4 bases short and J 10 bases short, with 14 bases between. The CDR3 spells CASSWREGWEQFF. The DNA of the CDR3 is TGTGCCAGCAGCTGGCGGGAAGGTTGGGAGCAGTTCTTC.

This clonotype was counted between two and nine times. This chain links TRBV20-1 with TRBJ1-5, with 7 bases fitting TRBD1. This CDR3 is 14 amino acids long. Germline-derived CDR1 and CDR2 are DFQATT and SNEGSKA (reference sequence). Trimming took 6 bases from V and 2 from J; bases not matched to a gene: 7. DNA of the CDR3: TGCAGTGCCACTGACAGGGATGGCAATCAGCCCCAGCATTTT. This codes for CSATDRDGNQPQHF.

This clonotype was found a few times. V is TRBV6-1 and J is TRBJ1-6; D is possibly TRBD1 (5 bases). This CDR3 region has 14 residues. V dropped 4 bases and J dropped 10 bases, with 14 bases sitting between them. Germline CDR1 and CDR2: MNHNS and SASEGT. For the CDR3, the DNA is TGTGCCAGCAGTGTCGCAGGGAGAAACTCACCCCTCCACTTT. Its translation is CASSVAGRNSPLHF.

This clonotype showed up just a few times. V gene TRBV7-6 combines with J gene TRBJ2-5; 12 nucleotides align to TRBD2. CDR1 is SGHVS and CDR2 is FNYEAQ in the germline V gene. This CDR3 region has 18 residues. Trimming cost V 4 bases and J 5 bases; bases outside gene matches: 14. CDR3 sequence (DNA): TGTGCCAGCAGCTCTCGAGGGACTAGCGGGTCCGCCGGGGAGACCCAGTACTTC. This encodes CASSSRGTSGSAGETQYF.

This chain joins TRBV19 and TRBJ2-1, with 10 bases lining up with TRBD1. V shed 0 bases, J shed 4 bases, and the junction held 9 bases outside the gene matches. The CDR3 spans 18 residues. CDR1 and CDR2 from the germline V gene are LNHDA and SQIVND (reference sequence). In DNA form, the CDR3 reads TGTGCCAGTAGTATAGATGGGGTGCCGGGACAGGGGTACAATGAGCAGTTCTTC. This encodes CASSIDGVPGQGYNEQFF.